Sequencing of this TCR beta chain was carried out in a study of identical twins. The study's findings and limits: Out-of-frame beta chain sequences displayed weaker excess sharing between twins. Memory repertoires lacked the insertion deficit that abundant cord blood beta clonotypes showed. Modelling underestimated the level of out-of-frame TCR alpha sharing observed in monozygotic twins.

This clonotype was seen a few times. Its target is unknown. This CDR3 has 14 amino acids. V dropped 6 bases and J dropped 3 bases, with 14 bases sitting between them. Unique molecular identifiers were present on the cDNA, which also gained a universal primer site by template switching. TCRdb fed the 5' RACE reads into MiXCR, producing one record per CDR3 protein. The sample lists about 890,000 distinct CDR3 sequences, over 9% occurring once. This same sample was also taken into another study, of yellow fever vaccine responses in identical twins.

The sequencing sample was made of PBMCs. This sequence was found in a woman aged 18 to 35 in good health. J is TRBJ1-1 and V is TRBV12-3 or TRBV12-4, with a possible D match to TRBD1 (6 bases). The CDR3 sequence: CASSLRGGDTEAFF. The CDR3 bases are TGTGCCAGCAGCTTAAGGGGGGGGGACACTGAAGCTTTCTTT.